Presented here are 31 T cell receptor beta chains from one specimen sequenced in a study of blood T cell repertoires in COVID-19. Using immunoSEQ multiplex PCR, the repertoire was profiled, and TCRdb retains in-frame clones only, with some absent. This sample yields roughly 300,000 clones, of which about 92% are seen a single time; roughly 18% belongs to the top ten. The sample taken for sequencing was PBMCs or T cells enriched from blood (not recorded which). The receptors were gathered from a woman aged 25 to 45 who had recovered from COVID-19.

A single count supports this clone. This sequence joins TRBV9 and TRBJ2-7; D uncertain. The CDR3 loop spans 15 amino acids. Per germline, CDR1 SGDLS and CDR2 YYNGEE. The V and J ends lost 0 bases and 6 bases respectively, with 16 bases between them. CDR3 bases: TGTGCCAGCAGCGTAGGGGTCACGGCTAGAGGCGAGCAGTACTTC. Translation gives CASSVGVTARGEQYF.

The genes are TRBV6-2 or TRBV6-3 and TRBJ1-2; 9 positions agree with TRBD1. The CDR3 covers 15 residues. CDR1 is MNHEY and CDR2 is SVGEGT in the germline V gene. The V and J ends lost 5 bases and 7 bases, in that order; junction bases with no gene match: 11. This CDR3 is CASSGTGTGTGGYTF. The CDR3 DNA is TGTGCCAGCAGTGGGACAGGGACGGGGACTGGTGGCTACACCTTC.

The V and J genes are TRBV11-1 and TRBJ1-1; no definite D call. Trimming removed 0 bases from V and 1 base from J, with 6 bases in between. The germline gives CDR1 SGHAT, CDR2 FQDESV (reference sequence). The CDR3 runs 14 residues. The CDR3 bases are TGTGCCAGCAGCTTAGCGAGGGAGAACACTGAAGCTTTCTTT. This sequence encodes CASSLARENTEAFF.

The genes are TRBV5-1 and TRBJ2-1; 10 bases fit TRBD2. Losses at the gene ends were 0 bases for V and 4 bases for J; bases not matched to a gene: 4. The CDR3 is 16 amino acids. CDR1 and CDR2 (germline): SGHRS, YFSETQ. This CDR3 is CASSLGSGRSYNEQFF. CDR3 coding DNA: TGCGCCAGCAGCTTGGGTAGCGGGAGGTCGTACAATGAGCAGTTCTTC.

The CDR3 loop is CASSNSGGQNTEAFF. DNA of the CDR3: TGTGCCAGCAGCAACTCGGGGGGACAGAACACTGAAGCTTTCTTT. V gene TRBV21-1 combines with J gene TRBJ1-1. TRBV21-1 is a pseudogene locus. There are 15 residues in the CDR3.

The chain employs TRBV12-3 or TRBV12-4 and TRBJ1-6; D might be TRBD1 (5 bases). Trimming shortened V by 5 bases and J by 12 bases, and 14 bases separated the two germline ends. The CDR3 totals 13 residues. In DNA, the CDR3 is TGTGCCAGCAGTAGTGGGCCAGGGAAACCCCTCCACTTT. It yields the protein CASSSGPGKPLHF.

The chain employs TRBV19 and TRBJ1-6; 11 nucleotides agree with TRBD1. The length of the CDR3 is 16 residues. The V and J ends lost 5 bases and 6 bases, in that order; junction bases with no gene match: 6. CDR1 LNHDA and CDR2 SQIVND come from the germline V gene (reference sequence). The CDR3 spells CASSSAGTGGNSPLHF. The CDR3 DNA reads TGTGCCAGTAGTTCAGCCGGGACAGGGGGTAATTCACCCCTCCACTTT.

V gene TRBV10-3 combines with J gene TRBJ2-3; D uncertain. This CDR3 is built from 15 residues. Per germline, CDR1 ENHRY and CDR2 SYGVKD. V lost 6 bases, J lost 3 bases, and 16 bases lay in between. The CDR3 region has the DNA TGTGCCATCAGCAGAGGAGTGAAATTTACAGATACGCAGTATTTT. Amino acid sequence: CAISRGVKFTDTQYF.

The chain links TRBV7-9 to TRBJ2-1; 12 bases are a match to TRBD2. The CDR3 sequence is 17 residues long. The J segment lost 5 bases and the V segment lost 2 bases, leaving 7 bases of the junction unmatched. CDR1 and CDR2 from the germline V gene are SEHNR and FQNEAQ (reference sequence). This CDR3 reads CASSLSPASGRDNEQFF. The CDR3 nucleotides are TGTGCCAGCAGCTTATCTCCTGCTAGCGGGAGGGACAATGAGCAGTTCTTC.

CDR3 bases: TGTGCCAGCAGCCACACCTTTCTCAGCTCCTACAATGAGCAGTTCTTC. This encodes CASSHTFLSSYNEQFF. The chain carries TRBV7-9 and TRBJ2-1; D remains unclear. The germline CDR1 and CDR2 sequences are SEHNR and FQNEAQ (reference sequence). CDR3 length equals 16 residues. V lost 5 bases to trimming and J lost 0 bases, with 14 bases between them.

J is TRBJ1-5 and V is TRBV28; D remains unclear. V lost 10 bases and J 7 bases, leaving 17 bases between the germline ends. The CDR3 totals 13 residues. Germline V gene data show CDR1 as MDHEN and CDR2 as SYDVKM. The CDR3 DNA reads as TGTGCCACCAAATATGGTGGAGGCCAGCCCCAGCATTTT. It codes for CATKYGGGQPQHF.

The V and J genes are TRBV6-5 and TRBJ2-1; no firm D call. V lost 4 bases, J lost 6 bases, and 10 bases lay in between. Germline V CDR1 and CDR2: MNHEY, SVGAGI. There are 13 residues in the CDR3. The CDR3 region has the DNA TGTGCCAGCAGTTCCCAAAATAGCAATGAGCAGTTCTTC. Protein product: CASSSQNSNEQFF.

This chain links TRBV6-4 with TRBJ2-4; TRBD2 matches at 7 bases. Losses at the gene ends were 2 bases for V and 8 bases for J; bases not matched to a gene: 3. This CDR3 has 13 amino acids. The germline gives CDR1 MRHNA, CDR2 SNTAGT. CDR3 nucleotide sequence: TGTGCCAGCAGTGACCCCCGGGAGGACATTCAGTACTTC. Its protein is CASSDPREDIQYF.

This chain connects TRBV5-6 to TRBJ1-2; 7 nucleotides align to TRBD1. Germline V gives CDR1 SGHDT, CDR2 YYEEEE. V gave up 2 bases and J gave up 4 bases; unmatched junction bases: 2. This CDR3 region has 13 residues. CDR3 in DNA: TGTGCCAGCAGCTTACAGGGGAGCTATGGCTACACCTTC. It translates to CASSLQGSYGYTF.

J is TRBJ2-7 and V is TRBV5-1, with TRBD1 matching 8 bases. The CDR3 is 13 residues long. Trimming cost V 6 bases and J 5 bases; bases outside gene matches: 7. Looked up from germline, CDR1 is SGHRS and CDR2 is YFSETQ. The CDR3 DNA reads TGCGCCAGCAAAATACAGACAGGGGACGAGCAGTACTTC. It encodes CASKIQTGDEQYF.

In DNA, the CDR3 is TGTGCCAGTAGCTTGGGACAGGGTTTAGGCTATGGCTACACCTTC. Translated, it gives CASSLGQGLGYGYTF. The chain has TRBV19 and TRBJ1-2; 9 bases line up with TRBD1. CDR1 and CDR2 (germline): LNHDA, SQIVND (reference sequence). The V segment lost 6 bases and the J segment 4 bases; nucleotides outside the gene matches: 9. The CDR3 has 15 residues.

The chain combines TRBV19 with TRBJ2-3; D call uncertain. This CDR3 is built from 15 residues. Germline V gene sequence: CDR1 LNHDA, CDR2 SQIVND (reference sequence). The ends were cut back, 3 bases at V and 0 bases at J, with 10 bases in the middle. CDR3 nucleotides: TGTGCCAGTAGTATTTTTTTTACTAGCACAGATACGCAGTATTTT. It encodes CASSIFFTSTDTQYF.

This clone was observed a single time. The CDR3 nucleotides are TGTGCCATAGCACGGGGGGCGCTCAACAATGAGCAGTTCTTC. Protein: CAIARGALNNEQFF. The J gene is TRBJ2-1, the V gene TRBV10-3, with TRBD2 as a possible D gene (7 bases). V was trimmed by 9 bases and J by 5 bases, leaving 17 bases between them. This CDR3 region has 14 residues. Per the germline V gene, CDR1 is ENHRY and CDR2 is SYGVKD.

The rearrangement uses TRBV24-1 and TRBJ2-1, with a possible D match to TRBD1 (6 bases). Germline V gene data show CDR1 as KGHDR and CDR2 as SFDVKD. This CDR3 region has 16 residues. V lost 3 bases, J lost 1 base, and 12 bases lay in between. Here the CDR3 reads CATSDHTGKSYNEQFF. The CDR3 DNA reads TGTGCCACCAGTGATCACACAGGGAAATCCTACAATGAGCAGTTCTTC.

This rearrangement joins TRBV9 to TRBJ2-1; 9 nucleotides match TRBD1. The germline V gene encodes CDR1 SGDLS and CDR2 YYNGEE. J was trimmed by 4 bases and V by 2 bases; bases with no gene match: 7. The CDR3 is 16 amino acids. The DNA of the CDR3 is TGTGCCAGCAGCGTCATTGGGGGACAGGGTTACAATGAGCAGTTCTTC. This sequence encodes CASSVIGGQGYNEQFF. Full variable domain (rest looked up from reference TRBV9 and TRBJ2-1): DSGVTQTPKHLITATGQRVTLRCSPRSGDLSVYWYQQSLDQGLQFLIQYYNGEERAKGNILERFSAQQFPDLHSELNLSSLELGDSALYFCASSVIGGQGYNEQFFGPGTRLTVL.

This chain connects TRBV7-3 to TRBJ2-1, with 9 nucleotides matching TRBD2. The CDR3 contains 14 residues. The germline CDR1 and CDR2 sequences are SGHTA and FQGTGA. V shed 8 bases and J 9 bases; nucleotides not matched to a gene: 11. CDR3 sequence (DNA): TGTGCCAGCGGAACTAGCGGGCCTCGCCGTGAGCAGTTCTTC. It specifies CASGTSGPRREQFF.

The rearrangement links TRBV16 to TRBJ2-7; 7 nucleotides agree with TRBD1. CDR1 and CDR2 from the germline V gene are KGHSY and FQNENV. V lost 4 bases, J lost 2 bases, and 8 bases stayed unmatched. This CDR3 comprises 15 residues. In DNA form, the CDR3 reads TGTGCCAGCAGCCGGCCCACAGGGGACACCTACGAGCAGTACTTC. Protein product: CASSRPTGDTYEQYF.

The rearrangement uses TRBV5-1 and TRBJ2-3, with D unresolved. The V and J ends lost 2 bases and 6 bases respectively, with 10 bases between them. The CDR3 extends over 13 amino acids. Germline CDR1 reads SGHRS; CDR2 reads YFSETQ. The chain's CDR3 is CASSFKSPDTQYF. Written as DNA, the CDR3 is TGCGCCAGCAGCTTCAAATCCCCCGATACGCAGTATTTT. Filled out from reference TRBV5-1 and TRBJ2-3, the complete variable domain reads KAGVTQTPRYLIKTRGQQVTLSCSPISGHRSVSWYQQTPGQGLQFLFEYFSETQRNKGNFPGRFSGRQFSNSRSEMNVSTLELGDSALYLCASSFKSPDTQYFGPGTRLTVL.

The V gene is TRBV4-3, the J gene TRBJ1-2; perhaps TRBD1 as D (5 bases). Germline-derived CDR1 and CDR2 are LGHNA and YSLEER. The V end lost 0 bases, the J end lost 6 bases, and 11 bases lay between the germline ends. This CDR3 region has 14 residues. In DNA form, the CDR3 reads TGCGCCAGCAGCCAAGACAGGGCTTCAGATGGCTACACCTTC. Its protein is CASSQDRASDGYTF.

The chain joins TRBV5-4 to TRBJ2-7; 9 bases agree with TRBD1. CDR1 SGHNT and CDR2 YYREEE come from the germline V gene (reference sequence). V lost 8 bases, J lost 5 bases, and 14 bases stayed unmatched. This CDR3 is 15 amino acids long. CDR3 in DNA: TGTGCCAGTATAACTTTTGGACAGGGGATTCACGAGCAGTACTTC. Its translation: CASITFGQGIHEQYF.

This clone was picked up one time. This rearrangement joins TRBV7-8 to TRBJ2-3; 15 bases match TRBD2. With 1 base clipped from V and 2 bases from J, the junction kept 4 bases outside the gene matches. This CDR3 spans 18 amino acids. From germline, CDR1 is SGHVS and CDR2 FQNEAQ. CDR3 sequence (DNA): TGTGCCAGCAGCTTAGGGACTAGCGGGAGGGCAACCACAGATACGCAGTATTTT. This encodes CASSLGTSGRATTDTQYF. Looking up the rest from reference TRBV7-8 and TRBJ2-3 gives the full variable domain: GAGVSQSPRYKVAKRGQDVALRCDPISGHVSLFWYQQALGQGPEFLTYFQNEAQLDKSGLPSDRFFAERPEGSVSTLKIQRTQQEDSAVYLCASSLGTSGRATTDTQYFGPGTRLTVL.

The chain carries TRBV2 and TRBJ1-1, with D perhaps TRBD1 (5 bases). This CDR3 has 16 residues. Germline-derived CDR1 and CDR2 are SNHLY and FYNNEI. V lost 7 bases, J lost 6 bases, and 24 bases lay in between. CDR3 DNA: TGTGCCAGCACCGAATGGGTGGGGGGATGGTTCTCTGAAGCTTTCTTT. This sequence encodes CASTEWVGGWFSEAFF.

The rearrangement links TRBV5-6 to TRBJ2-1; D not resolved. The CDR3 has 14 residues. CDR1 and CDR2 from the germline V gene are SGHDT and YYEEEE. Deletions cut 0 bases from V and 8 bases from J, with 12 bases between. CDR3 loop: CASSLVVTEDEQFF. In DNA, the CDR3 is TGTGCCAGCAGCTTGGTGGTTACAGAAGATGAGCAGTTCTTC. The whole variable domain, remainder taken from reference TRBV5-6 and TRBJ2-1, is DAGVTQSPTHLIKTRGQQVTLRCSPKSGHDTVSWYQQALGQGPQFIFQYYEEEERQRGNFPDRFSGHQFPNYSSELNVNALLLGDSALYLCASSLVVTEDEQFFGPGTRLTVL.

V is TRBV10-3 and J is TRBJ2-1, with 8 nucleotides matching TRBD1. Germline values: CDR1 ENHRY, CDR2 SYGVKD. The V and J ends lost 6 bases and 4 bases, in that order; junction bases with no gene match: 11. The CDR3 contains 16 residues. The CDR3 DNA is TGTGCCATCAGCCGAAAGCCGGGACAGGATTACAATGAGCAGTTCTTC. It encodes CAISRKPGQDYNEQFF.

The chain has TRBV5-1 and TRBJ2-5, with D possibly matching TRBD2 (5 bases). The CDR3 has 15 residues. Trimming shortened V by 4 bases and J by 4 bases, and 17 bases separated the two germline ends. CDR1 SGHRS and CDR2 YFSETQ come from the germline V gene. The chain's CDR3 is CASSIGAVGIETQYF. The CDR3 DNA reads TGCGCCAGCAGCATAGGAGCGGTGGGTATAGAGACCCAGTACTTC.

The rearrangement joins TRBV7-9 to TRBJ1-5, with 7 nucleotides matching TRBD1. V lost 5 bases, J lost 4 bases, and 8 bases stayed unmatched. This CDR3 spans 15 amino acids. The germline CDR1 and CDR2 sequences are SEHNR and FQNEAQ (reference sequence). The CDR3 coding sequence is TGTGCCAGCAGCCGTTGGGACAGTCTGAATCAGCCCCAGCATTTT. Amino acid sequence: CASSRWDSLNQPQHF. Filled out from reference TRBV7-9 and TRBJ1-5, the complete variable domain reads DTGVSQNPRHKITKRGQNVTFRCDPISEHNRLYWYRQTLGQGPEFLTYFQNEAQLEKSRLLSDRFSAERPKGSFSTLEIQRTEQGDSAMYLCASSRWDSLNQPQHFGDGTRLSIL.